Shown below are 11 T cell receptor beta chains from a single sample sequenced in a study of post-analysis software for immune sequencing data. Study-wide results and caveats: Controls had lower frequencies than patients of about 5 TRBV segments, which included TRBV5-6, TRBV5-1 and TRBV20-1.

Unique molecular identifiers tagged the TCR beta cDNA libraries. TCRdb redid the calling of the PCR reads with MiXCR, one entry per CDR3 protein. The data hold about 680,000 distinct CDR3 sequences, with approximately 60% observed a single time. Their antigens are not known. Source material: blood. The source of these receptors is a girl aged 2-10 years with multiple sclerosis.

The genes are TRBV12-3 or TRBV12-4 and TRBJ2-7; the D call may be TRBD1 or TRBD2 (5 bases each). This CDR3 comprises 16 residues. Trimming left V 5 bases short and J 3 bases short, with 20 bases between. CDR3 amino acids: CASSHGVGPVNYEQYF. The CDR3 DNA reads TGTGCCAGCAGTCACGGGGTGGGGCCGGTGAACTACGAGCAGTACTTC.

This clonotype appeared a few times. This chain's CDR3 is CSAPRGAGSSYEQYF. The CDR3 bases are TGCAGTGCTCCCCGGGGTGCGGGGAGCTCCTACGAGCAGTACTTC. The chain is built from TRBV20-1 and TRBJ2-7, with D perhaps matching TRBD2 (6 bases). With 5 bases removed from V and 0 bases from J, the gap between germline ends came to 17 bases. This CDR3 contains 15 residues. In germline, CDR1 is DFQATT, CDR2 SNEGSKA (reference sequence).

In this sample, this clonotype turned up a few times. In DNA form, the CDR3 reads TGTGCCATCAGTCGGACAGGGGGCGAGCAGTACTTC. Its protein is CAISRTGGEQYF. The chain combines TRBV10-3 with TRBJ2-7; 10 bases map to TRBD1. The trim removed 5 bases at V and 6 bases at J, leaving 1 base unmatched. Germline-derived CDR1 and CDR2 are ENHRY and SYGVKD. The CDR3 is made up of 12 amino acids.

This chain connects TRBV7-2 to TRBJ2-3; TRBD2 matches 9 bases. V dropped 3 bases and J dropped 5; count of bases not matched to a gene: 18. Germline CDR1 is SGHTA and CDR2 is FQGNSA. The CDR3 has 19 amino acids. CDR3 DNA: TGTGCCAGCAGCTTGCTGGCGGGAGAAGCGGGGGGTGGTGGAGATACGCAGTATTTT. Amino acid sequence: CASSLLAGEAGGGGDTQYF.

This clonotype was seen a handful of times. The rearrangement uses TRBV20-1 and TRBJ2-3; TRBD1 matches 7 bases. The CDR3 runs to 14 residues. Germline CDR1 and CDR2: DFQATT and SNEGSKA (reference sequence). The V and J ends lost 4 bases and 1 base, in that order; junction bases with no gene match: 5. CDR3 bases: TGCAGTGCTAAGTGGGACAGAGGCACAGATACGCAGTATTTT. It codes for CSAKWDRGTDTQYF.

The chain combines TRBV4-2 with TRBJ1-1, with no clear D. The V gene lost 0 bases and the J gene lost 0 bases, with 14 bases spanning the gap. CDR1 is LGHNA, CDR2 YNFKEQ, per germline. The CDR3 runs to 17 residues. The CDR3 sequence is CASSQEAGRDMNTEAFF. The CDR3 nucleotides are TGTGCCAGCAGCCAAGAGGCTGGGAGAGACATGAACACTGAAGCTTTCTTT.

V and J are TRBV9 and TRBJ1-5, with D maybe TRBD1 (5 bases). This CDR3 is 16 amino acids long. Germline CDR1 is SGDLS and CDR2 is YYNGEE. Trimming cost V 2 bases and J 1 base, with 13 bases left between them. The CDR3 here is CASSVGGGASNQPQHF. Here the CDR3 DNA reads TGTGCCAGCAGCGTCGGAGGAGGGGCGAGCAATCAGCCCCAGCATTTT.

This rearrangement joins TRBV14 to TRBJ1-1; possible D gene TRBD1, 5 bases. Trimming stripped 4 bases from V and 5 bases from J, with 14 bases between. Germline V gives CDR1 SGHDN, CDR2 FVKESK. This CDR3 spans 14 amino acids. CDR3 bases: TGTGCCAGCAGCCCCACGGGGGGTCTGACTGAAGCTTTCTTT. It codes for CASSPTGGLTEAFF.

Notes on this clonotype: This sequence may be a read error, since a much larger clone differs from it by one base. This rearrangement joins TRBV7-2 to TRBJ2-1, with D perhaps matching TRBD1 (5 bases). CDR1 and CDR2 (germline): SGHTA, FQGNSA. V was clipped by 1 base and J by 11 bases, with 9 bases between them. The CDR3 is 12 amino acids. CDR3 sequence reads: CASSLGGGQQFF. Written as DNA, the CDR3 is TGTGCCAGCAGCTTAGGGGGCGGACAGCAGTTCTTC.

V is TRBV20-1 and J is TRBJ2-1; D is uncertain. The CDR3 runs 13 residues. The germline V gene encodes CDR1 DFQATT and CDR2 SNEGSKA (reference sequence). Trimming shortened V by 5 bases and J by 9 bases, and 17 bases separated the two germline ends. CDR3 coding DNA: TGCAGTGCTTGGCCCAAAATCAACACTGAGCAGTTCTTC. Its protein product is CSAWPKINTEQFF.

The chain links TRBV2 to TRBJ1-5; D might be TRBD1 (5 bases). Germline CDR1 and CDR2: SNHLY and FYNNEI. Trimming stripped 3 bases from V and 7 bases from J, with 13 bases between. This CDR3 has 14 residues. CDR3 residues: CASSDSGNWQPQHF. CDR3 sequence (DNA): TGTGCCAGCAGTGATTCAGGGAATTGGCAGCCCCAGCATTTT.